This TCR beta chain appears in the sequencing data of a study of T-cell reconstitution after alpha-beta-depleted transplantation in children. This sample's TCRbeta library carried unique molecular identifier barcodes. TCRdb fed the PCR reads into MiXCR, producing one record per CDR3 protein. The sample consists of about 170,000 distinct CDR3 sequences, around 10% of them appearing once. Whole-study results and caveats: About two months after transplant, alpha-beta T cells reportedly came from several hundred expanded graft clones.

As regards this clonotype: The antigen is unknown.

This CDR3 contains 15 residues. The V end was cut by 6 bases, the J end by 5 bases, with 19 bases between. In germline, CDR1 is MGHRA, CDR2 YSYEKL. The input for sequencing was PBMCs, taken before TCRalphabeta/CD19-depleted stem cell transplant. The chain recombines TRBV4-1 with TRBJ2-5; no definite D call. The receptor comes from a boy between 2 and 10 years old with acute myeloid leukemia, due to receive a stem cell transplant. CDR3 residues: CASRQSPRVQETQYF. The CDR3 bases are TGCGCCAGCAGGCAGTCGCCGAGAGTTCAGGAGACCCAGTACTTC.